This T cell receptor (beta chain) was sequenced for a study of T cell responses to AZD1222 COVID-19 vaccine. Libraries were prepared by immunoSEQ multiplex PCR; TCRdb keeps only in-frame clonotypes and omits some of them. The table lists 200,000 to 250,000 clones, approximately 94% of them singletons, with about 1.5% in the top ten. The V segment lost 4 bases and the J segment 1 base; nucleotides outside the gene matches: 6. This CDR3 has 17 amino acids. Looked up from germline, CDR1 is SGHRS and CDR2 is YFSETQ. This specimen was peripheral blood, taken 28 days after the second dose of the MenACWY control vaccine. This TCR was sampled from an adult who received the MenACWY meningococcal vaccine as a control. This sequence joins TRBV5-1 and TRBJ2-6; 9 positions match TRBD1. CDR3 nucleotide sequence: TGCGCCAGCAGCCCGGGACAGGGAGGGTCTGGGGCCAACGTCCTGACTTTC. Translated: CASSPGQGGSGANVLTF.